A single sample is the source of the 4 T cell receptor beta chains below, sequenced in a study of blood T cell repertoires in COVID-19. The data were produced by immunoSEQ multiplex PCR, yet TCRdb's version contains in-frame clones alone and is incomplete. The repertoire has tens of thousands of clones, roughly four fifths of them found once; the top ten carry approximately 7.7%. The sequenced material came from peripheral blood. The receptor set was obtained from a woman aged 80 or over with acute or convalescent COVID-19.

The rearrangement links TRBV15 to TRBJ2-7, with TRBD2 matching over 11 bases. V was clipped by 0 bases and J by 10 bases; unmatched bases: 8. The CDR3 is made up of 15 amino acids. CDR1 and CDR2 (germline): LNHNV, YYDKDF (reference sequence). The CDR3 DNA sequence: TGTGCCACCAGCAGAGATTGGGCTAGCGGGGGGCATCAGTACTTC. Protein sequence: CATSRDWASGGHQYF. The variable domain in full, completed from reference TRBV15 and TRBJ2-7, reads DAMVIQNPRYQVTQFGKPVTLSCSQTLNHNVMYWYQQKSSQAPKLLFHYYDKDFNNEADTPDNFQSRRPNTSFCFLDIRSPGLGDTAMYLCATSRDWASGGHQYFGPGTRLTVT.

A remark on this clone: At one end the junction does not follow the germline gene, possibly because of a read error. The same CDR3 also results from other DNA sequences found in this sample. The rearrangement links TRBV24-1 to TRBJ2-3; 8 nucleotides match TRBD2. CDR1 and CDR2 from the germline V gene are KGHDR and SFDVKD. The CDR3 spans 17 residues. The CDR3 nucleotides read TGTGCCACCAGTGACCCCGCGGGGGGAATTTTGCCAGATACACAGTATTTT. Its protein product is CATSDPAGGILPDTQYF.

This sequence joins TRBV15 and TRBJ1-1, with D uncertain. CDR1 is LNHNV and CDR2 is YYDKDF in the germline V gene (reference sequence). The V end was cut by 0 bases, the J end by 7 bases, with 12 bases between. CDR3 length: 14 amino acids. CDR3 in DNA: TGTGCCACCAGCAGAGACCAGATAACGAATGAAGCTTTCTTT. As protein: CATSRDQITNEAFF.

The V call is TRBV5-1, the J call TRBJ1-4; D might be TRBD1 (5 bases). CDR1 is SGHRS and CDR2 is YFSETQ in the germline V gene. V lost 6 bases and J 0 bases, leaving 12 bases between the germline ends. The CDR3 spans 15 residues. CDR3: CASTLSGTTNEKLFF. CDR3 nucleotides: TGCGCCAGCACCCTGTCAGGGACAACTAATGAAAAACTGTTTTTT.